One T cell receptor beta chain is described in this entry. There is no known antigen for this receptor. No much larger clone is present one base from it, and per-base qualities are unavailable. The sample belongs to a study of T cell changes during pregnancy in multiple sclerosis (dated by TCRdb to about 2019). About the full investigation: In women with multiple sclerosis, the researchers looked at how the T cell repertoire shifted as pregnancy progressed.

Library preparation used the immunoSEQ multiplex PCR assay. The clones in this table, taken by TCRdb from immuneACCESS, are in-frame only. Not every clone is retained; where verified, under half of the shortfall comes from an unresolved V gene, and the cause of the rest is unknown. Present in this sample are 40,000 to 60,000 clones, over 85% of which were seen just once. Of the sample, around 0.47% falls within the top ten clones. The sequence was obtained from a female donor with multiple sclerosis, enrolled in a pregnancy study. This specimen consisted of CD4+ T cells from peripheral blood mononuclear cells, obtained in the first trimester of pregnancy.

In nucleotide form, the sequence is TGTGCCACCAGCGAGTCGGGGACTCATAATTCACCCCTCCACTTT. Translation gives CATSESGTHNSPLHF. The rearranged chain carries TRBV15 and TRBJ1-6; the D gene is perhaps TRBD1, on 5 matching bases. There are 15 amino acids in the CDR3, from cysteine to phenylalanine inclusive. Only the CDR3 portion is preserved as DNA: 45 bases, with reading frame beginning at the first base. Trimming takes 5 bases from V and 5 bases from J, and the germline ends sit 13 bases apart. CDR1 and CDR2 are read off the germline V gene (reference sequence) as LNHNV and YYDKDF.